This is a list of T cell receptor beta chains from one sample in a study of early T cells in non-severe SARS-CoV-2 infection. MiXCR, applied by TCRdb to the 5' RACE reads, yields one record per CDR3 protein. The table shows about 25,000 distinct CDR3 sequences, with around 4.5% occurring only once. The specimen was whole blood. The receptors were gathered from an adult who was a healthcare worker with PCR-confirmed SARS-CoV-2 infection or an uninfected control (not recorded which). Each CDR3 is given with its conserved first and last residue. A D gene is named only where the DNA matches it firmly. Clone sizes are given selectively: once, few, many, or a class where the clone is expanded.

CDR3nt: TGCAGTGCTAGAGATCCCCCGGGGAGCGGCCAGAACACCGGGGAGCTGTTTTTT
CDR3aa: CSARDPPGSGQNTGELFF
v_gene: TRBV20-1
j_gene: TRBJ2-2
abundance: few
d_gene: -

CDR3nt: TGTGCCAGCAGTGGACGGGACAGGTCCTACAATGAGCAGTTCTTC
CDR3aa: CASSGRDRSYNEQFF
v_gene: TRBV2
j_gene: TRBJ2-1
abundance: many
d_gene: TRBD1

CDR3nt: TGTGCCAGCAGCGTATCCCCGAACACTGAAGCTTTCTTT
CDR3aa: CASSVSPNTEAFF
v_gene: TRBV9
j_gene: TRBJ1-1
abundance: many
d_gene: -

CDR3nt: TGTGCCAGCAGTTTAGTATACAGGGCTTCTACCAATGAGCAGTTCTTC
CDR3aa: CASSLVYRASTNEQFF
v_gene: TRBV28
j_gene: TRBJ2-1
abundance: many
d_gene: -

CDR3nt: TGCGCCAGCAGCCAAGAGGTAGATCCAGGGTGGGATTCACCCCTCCACTTT
CDR3aa: CASSQEVDPGWDSPLHF
v_gene: TRBV4-1
j_gene: TRBJ1-6
abundance: medium-sized
d_gene: -

CDR3nt: TGTGCCAGCAGCTTGCTGGGCGCCACTGAAGCTTTCTTT
CDR3aa: CASSLLGATEAFF
v_gene: TRBV5-6
j_gene: TRBJ1-1
abundance: many
d_gene: -

CDR3nt: TGTGCCAGCTCTCGCACCTCCCAGGAGGCGGGGGAGCAGTACTTC
CDR3aa: CASSRTSQEAGEQYF
v_gene: TRBV18
j_gene: TRBJ2-7
abundance: many
d_gene: -

CDR3nt: TGTGCCACGAGACCGGGACAGGGGGTCTTAGGGTCTGGGGCCAACGTCCTGACTTTC
CDR3aa: CATRPGQGVLGSGANVLTF
v_gene: TRBV10-3
j_gene: TRBJ2-6
abundance: many
d_gene: TRBD1

CDR3nt: TGTGCCACCAGTGAATCGGGACAGGGCACAGATACGCAGTATTTT
CDR3aa: CATSESGQGTDTQYF
v_gene: TRBV24-1
j_gene: TRBJ2-3
abundance: -
d_gene: TRBD1

CDR3nt: TGTGCCATCAGTGATAGTACGGGGAAACCGAACACCGGGGAGCTGTTTTTT
CDR3aa: CAISDSTGKPNTGELFF
v_gene: TRBV10-3
j_gene: TRBJ2-2
abundance: many
d_gene: -

CDR3nt: TGTGCCAGCAAAGCTAGCGTCGGGAGCTTCGACGAGCAGTACTTC
CDR3aa: CASKASVGSFDEQYF
v_gene: TRBV5-4
j_gene: TRBJ2-7
abundance: -
d_gene: -

CDR3nt: TGTGCCAGCACCTTAGCCGTCGAGGGAGGTCTAGGGGAGCAGTTCTTC
CDR3aa: CASTLAVEGGLGEQFF
v_gene: TRBV5-4
j_gene: TRBJ2-1
abundance: many
d_gene: -

CDR3nt: TGTGCCAGCAGCCGAGCGGGCAATGAGCAGTTCTTC
CDR3aa: CASSRAGNEQFF
v_gene: TRBV7-6
j_gene: TRBJ2-1
abundance: -
d_gene: -

CDR3nt: TGTGCCAGCAGTTACTCGAACGGGTATGGCTACACCTTC
CDR3aa: CASSYSNGYGYTF
v_gene: TRBV6-2/TRBV6-3
j_gene: TRBJ1-2
abundance: many
d_gene: -

CDR3nt: TGCAGTGCTAGAGATCTGGGGAAATTCACCTTCTCTGGAAACACCATATATTTT
CDR3aa: CSARDLGKFTFSGNTIYF
v_gene: TRBV20-1
j_gene: TRBJ1-3
abundance: large
d_gene: -

CDR3nt: TGTGCCAGCAGCGTAGGACTAGCGTTTAACACCGGGGAGCTGTTTTTT
CDR3aa: CASSVGLAFNTGELFF
v_gene: TRBV9
j_gene: TRBJ2-2
abundance: many
d_gene: TRBD2

CDR3nt: TGTGCCATCAGGGCGACAGGGACCTACAATGAGCAGTTCTTC
CDR3aa: CAIRATGTYNEQFF
v_gene: TRBV10-3
j_gene: TRBJ2-1
abundance: many
d_gene: TRBD1

CDR3nt: TGTGCCAGCAGTGCCACTAGCTACGCGGGAAGCGAGTATGGCTACACCTTC
CDR3aa: CASSATSYAGSEYGYTF
v_gene: TRBV27
j_gene: TRBJ1-2
abundance: many
d_gene: -

CDR3nt: TGTGCCAGCTCACCACCCCGACAGGGGAGCTACGAGCAGTACTTC
CDR3aa: CASSPPRQGSYEQYF
v_gene: TRBV18
j_gene: TRBJ2-7
abundance: many
d_gene: TRBD1

CDR3nt: TGCAGTGCTAGAGACCTACAGGGGGCGATGACAGATACGCAGTATTTT
CDR3aa: CSARDLQGAMTDTQYF
v_gene: TRBV20-1
j_gene: TRBJ2-3
abundance: many
d_gene: TRBD1

CDR3nt: TGCAGCGTTAAGGGGGATTCCGGGGAGCTGTTTTTT
CDR3aa: CSVKGDSGELFF
v_gene: TRBV29-1
j_gene: TRBJ2-2
abundance: -
d_gene: -

CDR3nt: TGTGCCAGCAGCTTTTATGCTACAGGGGACACTGAAGCTTTCTTT
CDR3aa: CASSFYATGDTEAFF
v_gene: TRBV13
j_gene: TRBJ1-1
abundance: many
d_gene: TRBD1

CDR3nt: TGCAGTGCTAGAGACCGGACAGGGGGGGCCTCCGAGCAGTACTTC
CDR3aa: CSARDRTGGASEQYF
v_gene: TRBV20-1
j_gene: TRBJ2-7
abundance: many
d_gene: TRBD1

CDR3nt: TGTGCCAGCAGCTCCTCTTTCCTGAACACTGAAGCTTTCTTT
CDR3aa: CASSSSFLNTEAFF
v_gene: TRBV7-2
j_gene: TRBJ1-1
abundance: many
d_gene: -

CDR3nt: TGTGCCAGCTCCCAGGCGACTAGCGAGTACGAGCAGTACTTC
CDR3aa: CASSQATSEYEQYF
v_gene: TRBV18
j_gene: TRBJ2-7
abundance: many
d_gene: TRBD2

CDR3nt: TGTGCCAGCAGCTCGACAGGGAACACTGAAGCTTTCTTT
CDR3aa: CASSSTGNTEAFF
v_gene: TRBV7-8
j_gene: TRBJ1-1
abundance: many
d_gene: -

CDR3nt: TGTGCCAGCAGCTTGACGGGACTCGTCGGCAATGAGCAGTTCTTC
CDR3aa: CASSLTGLVGNEQFF
v_gene: TRBV5-4
j_gene: TRBJ2-1
abundance: -
d_gene: -

CDR3nt: TGCAGCGTCCACGGGGAGCTGTTTTTT
CDR3aa: CSVHGELFF
v_gene: TRBV29-1
j_gene: TRBJ2-2
abundance: few
d_gene: -

CDR3nt: TGTGCCATCAGTGAGTTTGTGGCTAGCGGTAGCACAGATACGCAGTATTTT
CDR3aa: CAISEFVASGSTDTQYF
v_gene: TRBV10-3
j_gene: TRBJ2-3
abundance: many
d_gene: TRBD2

CDR3nt: TGTGCCAGCAGCTTAAGGGCGAAGTATGAGCAGTTCTTC
CDR3aa: CASSLRAKYEQFF
v_gene: TRBV7-2
j_gene: TRBJ2-1
abundance: many
d_gene: -

CDR3nt: TGTGCCAGCAGCTTATCCCCCGGGAAGCAAGAGACCCAGTACTTC
CDR3aa: CASSLSPGKQETQYF
v_gene: TRBV7-2
j_gene: TRBJ2-5
abundance: many
d_gene: -

CDR3nt: TGCAGTGCCGTGCGTCCAGCGGGCCACAATGAGCAGTTCTTC
CDR3aa: CSAVRPAGHNEQFF
v_gene: TRBV20-1
j_gene: TRBJ2-1
abundance: many
d_gene: -

CDR3nt: TGTGCCAGCAGTTTACAGGGTGGTTATTCACCCCTCCACTTT
CDR3aa: CASSLQGGYSPLHF
v_gene: TRBV28
j_gene: TRBJ1-6
abundance: many
d_gene: -

CDR3nt: TGTGCCAGCAGTAAAGGAACCGGGACCCCCTCAGCAGATACGCAGTATTTT
CDR3aa: CASSKGTGTPSADTQYF
v_gene: TRBV28
j_gene: TRBJ2-3
abundance: many
d_gene: -

CDR3nt: TGTGCCAGCAGCTTAAGACCGACTAGCGGGAGTACGTACTACAATGAGCAGTTCTTC
CDR3aa: CASSLRPTSGSTYYNEQFF
v_gene: TRBV7-6
j_gene: TRBJ2-1
abundance: large
d_gene: TRBD2

CDR3nt: TGTGCCAGTAGCGGGAGTCGGAGCAATGAGCAGTTCTTC
CDR3aa: CASSGSRSNEQFF
v_gene: TRBV6-2/TRBV6-3
j_gene: TRBJ2-1
abundance: many
d_gene: TRBD2

CDR3nt: TGTGCCAGCTCACCCCGGGACCCAACTAAATACGAGCAGTACTTC
CDR3aa: CASSPRDPTKYEQYF
v_gene: TRBV18
j_gene: TRBJ2-7
abundance: few
d_gene: -

CDR3nt: TGTGCCAGCAGCCAGGGACGTTACACCGGGGAGCTGTTTTTT
CDR3aa: CASSQGRYTGELFF
v_gene: TRBV14
j_gene: TRBJ2-2
abundance: many
d_gene: -

CDR3nt: TGTGCCAGCTCACCAGCTAGCGGGGGCCCTGGCGAGCAGTACTTC
CDR3aa: CASSPASGGPGEQYF
v_gene: TRBV18
j_gene: TRBJ2-7
abundance: many
d_gene: TRBD2

CDR3nt: TGCAGCGTTACAACGACAGGATTGAACACTGAAGCTTTCTTT
CDR3aa: CSVTTTGLNTEAFF
v_gene: TRBV29-1
j_gene: TRBJ1-1
abundance: many
d_gene: -

CDR3nt: TGTGCCACCAGTGGGTGGACTAGCGGGACAGATACGCAGTATTTT
CDR3aa: CATSGWTSGTDTQYF
v_gene: TRBV24-1
j_gene: TRBJ2-3
abundance: many
d_gene: TRBD2

CDR3nt: TGTGCCAGCAGTTCGGGCAGGGAATGGAACGAGCAGTACTTC
CDR3aa: CASSSGREWNEQYF
v_gene: TRBV6-5
j_gene: TRBJ2-7
abundance: many
d_gene: -

CDR3nt: TGTGCCAGCAGCACAGGGGCTGGAAACACCATATATTTT
CDR3aa: CASSTGAGNTIYF
v_gene: TRBV28
j_gene: TRBJ1-3
abundance: many
d_gene: TRBD1